Listed below are T cell receptor beta chains from one sample, sequenced in a study of blood T cell repertoires in COVID-19. Using immunoSEQ multiplex PCR, the repertoire was profiled, and TCRdb retains in-frame clones only, with some absent. The table includes 30,000 to 35,000 clones, around 85% detected once. Material: peripheral blood. The receptor source for this set is a man between 65 and 85 years old with COVID-19, enrolled during active disease. Both conserved end residues are part of each CDR3.

CASSLVRGRAGANVLTF	TRBV5-4	TRBJ2-6
CASSLVQGENSPLHF	TRBV7-2	TRBJ1-6
CASSGTGGLGNQPQHF	TRBV19	TRBJ1-5
CASSSVSTEAFF	TRBV6-2/TRBV6-3	TRBJ1-1
CASSLLLGRRGNQPQHF	TRBV28	TRBJ1-5
CASSSLQGGYGYTF	TRBV28	TRBJ1-2
CASSQAVAGVPLIEQFF	TRBV3-1/TRBV3-2	TRBJ2-1
CASSVGARIGKNIQYF	TRBV9	TRBJ2-4
CASRQGPVQPQHF	TRBV19	TRBJ1-5
CASSTYEQYF	TRBV28	TRBJ2-7
CASSSAGRGEAFF	TRBV6-5	TRBJ1-1
CASTPSRSSYEQYF	TRBV11-2	TRBJ2-7
CSVGTSSHTGELFF	TRBV29-1	TRBJ2-2
CASSLGTGLNQPQHF	TRBV27	TRBJ1-5